This paragraph reports one T cell receptor beta chain. The data derive from a study of blood T cell repertoires in COVID-19. Across the whole study: Nucleic acid was either cDNA or gDNA, and it came from T cells, B-cell-depleted T cells, or PBMCs.

Per the original methods: Reference gene primer amplification gave nucleated cell count estimates. Clones were sequenced by immunoSEQ multiplex PCR, and TCRdb holds only the in-frame ones, with some missing. That table furnishes V, J and clone size, whereas the DNA furnished D and trimming. This table holds tens of thousands of clones, around 83% found once. The Seattle site enrolled patients during active infection and followed them longitudinally. This TCR derives from a man aged 50 to 59 with COVID-19, enrolled during active disease. Input material: peripheral blood.

The CDR3 loop is CSVGRDRSTGYGYTF. CDR3 nucleotide sequence: TGCAGCGTTGGTAGGGACAGAAGTACCGGCTATGGCTACACCTTC. The chain uses TRBV29-1 and TRBJ1-2; 7 nucleotides match TRBD1. Looked up from germline, CDR1 is SQVTM and CDR2 is ANQGSEA. The V gene end was trimmed by 4 bases and the J gene end by 4 bases; junction bases not matched to a gene: 12. This CDR3 contains 15 residues.